Following are 11 T cell receptor beta chains from one sample sequenced in a study of blood T cell repertoires in COVID-19 (dated by TCRdb to the early 2020s). Libraries were built with the immunoSEQ multiplex PCR assay. TCRdb mirrors the immuneACCESS table, restricted to in-frame sequences. Some clones are absent from its copies; in checked studies, under half trace to an unresolved V gene, and the reason for the others is unknown. Here the sample has roughly 200,000 clones; more than 75% occur a single time. 5% to 7% of the sample is held by the ten biggest clonotypes. The sequencing input was PBMCs or T cells enriched from blood (not recorded which). Receptor source: a man aged 40-55 years with acute COVID-19.

This chain uses TRBV7-6 with TRBJ2-7, with TRBD2 matching over 7 bases. From germline, CDR1 is SGHVS and CDR2 FNYEAQ. The CDR3 is 16 amino acids. The ends lost 0 bases at V and 6 bases at J; junction bases unmatched: 11. CDR3 region: CASSLAYNAGEGEQYF. In DNA form, the CDR3 reads TGTGCCAGCAGCTTAGCGTATAACGCCGGGGAGGGCGAGCAGTACTTC.

The V call is TRBV7-2, the J call TRBJ2-3, with no clear D. CDR3 length: 14 residues. V was trimmed by 5 bases and J by 6 bases, leaving 15 bases between them. Germline-derived CDR1 and CDR2 are SGHTA and FQGNSA. The CDR3 loop is CASSPRARADTQYF. The CDR3 DNA follows: TGTGCCAGCAGCCCTCGCGCGAGAGCCGATACGCAGTATTTT.

This chain connects TRBV27 to TRBJ2-3, with 9 bases aligning to TRBD1. From germline, CDR1 is MNHEY and CDR2 SMNVEV (reference sequence). Trimming at V came to 2 bases and at J to 2 bases, leaving 11 bases not matched to a gene. This CDR3 has 18 amino acids. CDR3 amino acids: CASSLRRTGQGDTDTQYF. CDR3 nucleotides: TGTGCCAGCAGTTTAAGGAGAACGGGACAGGGTGACACAGATACGCAGTATTTT.

The rearrangement links TRBV12-5 to TRBJ2-7; D perhaps matches TRBD2 (6 bases). The CDR3 has 12 amino acids. The V and J ends lost 3 bases and 5 bases respectively, with 8 bases between them. CDR1 and CDR2 from the germline V gene are LGHNT and FRNRAP. The CDR3 spells CASGFQRDEQYF. CDR3 DNA sequence: TGTGCTAGTGGTTTCCAGCGGGACGAGCAGTACTTC.

V is TRBV5-1 and J is TRBJ2-1; D might be TRBD2 (6 bases). CDR1 and CDR2 (germline): SGHRS, YFSETQ. The CDR3 is made up of 15 amino acids. With 5 bases removed from V and 8 bases from J, the gap between germline ends came to 20 bases. CDR3 DNA: TGCGCCAGCAGACCGGGACTCCCAACCGGGGATGAGCAGTTCTTC. It yields the protein CASRPGLPTGDEQFF.

The chain has TRBV6-5 and TRBJ2-7; 7 nucleotides align to TRBD1. The CDR3 length is 14 residues. With V trimmed by 5 bases and J by 0 bases, 4 bases remained unmatched. Germline CDR1 MNHEY, CDR2 SVGAGI. The CDR3 reads CASSLGQNSYEQYF. The CDR3 coding sequence is TGTGCCAGCAGTCTGGGACAGAACTCCTACGAGCAGTACTTC.

The chain joins TRBV6-2 or TRBV6-3 to TRBJ2-7, with 7 bases matching TRBD2. Germline CDR1 and CDR2: MNHEY and SVGEGT. The CDR3 is 15 residues long. V was clipped by 4 bases and J by 6 bases; unmatched bases: 12. Here the CDR3 reads CASSWGGSVRSEQYF. The CDR3 DNA is TGTGCCAGCAGTTGGGGCGGGAGTGTTCGATCCGAGCAGTACTTC.

At least ten counts were recorded for this clone. The genes are TRBV28 and TRBJ1-1; perhaps TRBD1 as D (6 bases). From germline, CDR1 is MDHEN and CDR2 SYDVKM. The V and J ends lost 7 bases and 3 bases respectively, with 12 bases between them. This CDR3 comprises 13 residues. CDR3: CASTTYRDTEAFF. The CDR3 DNA reads as TGTGCCAGCACCACGTACAGGGACACTGAAGCTTTCTTT.

This clone was counted between two and nine times. The chain links TRBV9 to TRBJ1-5, with 9 nucleotides matching TRBD1. This CDR3 spans 14 amino acids. Per germline, CDR1 SGDLS and CDR2 YYNGEE. V lost 4 bases, J lost 5 bases, and 4 bases stayed unmatched. This CDR3 reads CASSSGTGYQPQHF. The CDR3 nucleotides read TGTGCCAGCAGCTCCGGGACAGGGTATCAGCCCCAGCATTTT. Full variable domain (remainder filled in from reference TRBV9 and TRBJ1-5): DSGVTQTPKHLITATGQRVTLRCSPRSGDLSVYWYQQSLDQGLQFLIQYYNGEERAKGNILERFSAQQFPDLHSELNLSSLELGDSALYFCASSSGTGYQPQHFGDGTRLSIL.

A few counts support this clone. This chain links TRBV18 with TRBJ2-3; tentatively, D is TRBD2 (6 bases). The germline V gene encodes CDR1 KGHSH and CDR2 LQKENI. This CDR3 is built from 15 residues. Trimming pared 2 bases from V and 0 bases from J, leaving 9 bases between. In DNA, the CDR3 is TGTGCCAGCTCACCATTCCGGGAGAGCACAGATACGCAGTATTTT. It is translated as CASSPFRESTDTQYF. Complete variable domain (other parts from reference TRBV18 and TRBJ2-3): NAGVMQNPRHLVRRRGQEARLRCSPMKGHSHVYWYRQLPEEGLKFMVYLQKENIIDESGMPKERFSAEFPKEGPSILRIQQVVRGDSAAYFCASSPFRESTDTQYFGPGTRLTVL.

The rearrangement links TRBV1 to TRBJ1-6. TRBV1 is flagged as a pseudogene. CDR3 size: 12 residues. The CDR3 sequence: CTSSQEESPLHF. The CDR3 DNA follows: TGCACCAGCAGCCAGGAGGAGTCACCCCTCCACTTT.